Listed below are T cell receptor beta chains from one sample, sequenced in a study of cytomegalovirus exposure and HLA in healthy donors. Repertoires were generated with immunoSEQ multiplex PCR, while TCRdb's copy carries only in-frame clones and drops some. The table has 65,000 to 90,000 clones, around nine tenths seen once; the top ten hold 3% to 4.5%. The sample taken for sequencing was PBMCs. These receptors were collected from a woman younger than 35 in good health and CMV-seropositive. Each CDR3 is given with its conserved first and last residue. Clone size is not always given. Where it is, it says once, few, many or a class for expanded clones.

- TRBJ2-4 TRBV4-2 CASSQDRGEGPKNIQYF
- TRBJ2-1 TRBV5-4 CASNLGLARHNEQFF
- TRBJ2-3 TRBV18 CASSRGTGRSTDTQYF
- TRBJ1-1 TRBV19 CASSPDRGPGTEAFF
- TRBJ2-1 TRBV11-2 CASSHGQNNEQFF
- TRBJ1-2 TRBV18 CASSPQDRVVYGYTF
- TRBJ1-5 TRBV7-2 CASSLERGLNQPQHF
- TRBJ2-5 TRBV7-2 CASSSGTSGGDPYQETQYF
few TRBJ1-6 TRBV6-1 CASSDSYNSPLHF
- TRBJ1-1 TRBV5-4 CASSPSRQGHTEAFF
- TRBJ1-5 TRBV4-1 CASSQEGDSYQPQHF
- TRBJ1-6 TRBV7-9 CASSLAGGFVSPLHF
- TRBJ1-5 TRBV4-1 CASSPYFAGNQPQHF
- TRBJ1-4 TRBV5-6 CASSGRTIGEKLFF
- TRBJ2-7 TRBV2 CASSERQGPAYEQYF
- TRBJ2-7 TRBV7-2 CASSLAGQGYEQYF
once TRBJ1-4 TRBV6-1 CASSEGGNYEKLFF
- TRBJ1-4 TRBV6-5 CASSYSRGFGEKLFF
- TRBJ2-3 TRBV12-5 CASGLVRGVASAPDTQYF
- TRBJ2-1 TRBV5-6 CASSPGTSGAYNEQFF
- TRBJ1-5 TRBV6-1 CASSESSVGNQPQHF
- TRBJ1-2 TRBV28 CASSLGRDGYTF
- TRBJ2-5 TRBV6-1 CASMLVGSGGETQYF
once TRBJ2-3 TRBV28 CASLTSGTDTQYF